The 13 T cell receptor beta chains reported below all come from one sample, sequenced in a study of blood T cell repertoires in COVID-19 (dated by TCRdb to 2018 to 2021). Library prep was done by the immunoSEQ multiplex PCR assay. TCRdb took this table from immuneACCESS and kept in-frame rearrangements with V and J called. Such tables lack part of the clones; where checked against another copy, unresolved V genes explain under half of the gap, and the rest is unexplained. For this sample the table gives over 400,000 clones, of which around 85% were detected only once. The ten largest clones represent 3.2% of the sample. Sequenced: peripheral blood. These receptors were obtained from a human donor in a cohort sampled during active COVID-19.

Turning to this clone: Other nucleotide sequences from this sample produce the same CDR3. The chain joins TRBV4-2 to TRBJ2-1; TRBD2 matches 7 bases. V was clipped by 0 bases and J by 0 bases; unmatched bases: 5. The germline CDR1 and CDR2 sequences are LGHNA and YNFKEQ. The CDR3 sequence is 17 residues long. The chain's CDR3 is CASSQDPGGSSYNEQFF. Here the CDR3 DNA reads TGTGCCAGCAGCCAAGATCCAGGCGGGAGCTCCTACAATGAGCAGTTCTTC.

CDR3 region: CASSKVPGGETQYF. CDR3 coding DNA: TGTGCCAGCAGCAAAGTTCCGGGAGGAGAGACCCAGTACTTC. J is TRBJ2-5 and V is TRBV21-1; the D segment call TRBD2 is taken from the table without a DNA check. TRBV21-1 is an annotated pseudogene. The CDR3 covers 14 residues.

This clone was observed many times. The V call is TRBV30, the J call TRBJ1-1; unclear D gene. This CDR3 has 12 amino acids. Trimming cost V 6 bases and J 4 bases, with 12 bases left between them. In germline, CDR1 is GTSNPN, CDR2 SVGIG (reference sequence). CDR3 DNA sequence: TGTGCCTGCTGGGAGGCGGGCACTGAAGCTTTCTTT. Translation gives CACWEAGTEAFF.

V usage is TRBV18 and J usage is TRBJ2-7; TRBD2 matches at 10 bases. Germline loops: CDR1 KGHSH, CDR2 LQKENI. With V trimmed by 5 bases and J by 5 bases, 9 bases remained unmatched. The CDR3 contains 15 residues. As DNA, the CDR3 is TGTGCCAGCTCATTACTAGCGGGACCGGTCCACGAGCAGTACTTC. Translating it yields CASSLLAGPVHEQYF.

V gene TRBV2 combines with J gene TRBJ2-5; 11 bases line up with TRBD1. CDR3 length: 12 amino acids. The junction had 4 bases not matched to a gene; V was cut back by 11 bases and J by 5 bases. Germline V gives CDR1 SNHLY, CDR2 FYNNEI. CDR3 residues: CAGRDRGETQYF. DNA for the CDR3: TGTGCCGGTCGGGACAGGGGGGAGACCCAGTACTTC. Filled out from reference TRBV2 and TRBJ2-5, the complete variable domain reads EPEVTQTPSHQVTQMGQEVILRCVPISNHLYFYWYRQILGQKVEFLVSFYNNEISEKSEIFDDQFSVERPDGSNFTLKIRSTKLEDSAMYFCAGRDRGETQYFGPGTRLLVL.

The chain combines TRBV7-9 with TRBJ2-3, with 11 bases identical to TRBD2. CDR1 and CDR2 from the germline V gene are SEHNR and FQNEAQ (reference sequence). V lost 5 bases, J lost 2 bases, and 6 bases stayed unmatched. There are 16 residues in the CDR3. CDR3 loop: CASSATSGRPTDTQYF. DNA of the CDR3: TGTGCCAGCAGCGCAACTAGCGGGAGACCCACAGATACGCAGTATTTT.

V and J are TRBV5-6 and TRBJ1-1; D unclear. CDR1 is SGHDT, CDR2 YYEEEE, per germline. This CDR3 is built from 11 residues. Trimming removed 1 base at V and 7 bases at J, with 5 bases between. CDR3 sequence: CASSLNGEAFF. The CDR3 nucleotides are TGTGCCAGCAGCTTGAACGGTGAAGCTTTCTTT.

V usage is TRBV6-1 and J usage is TRBJ1-2; D perhaps matches TRBD1 (5 bases). This CDR3 is built from 15 residues. From germline, CDR1 is MNHNS and CDR2 SASEGT. Trimming shortened V by 2 bases and J by 2 bases, and 12 bases separated the two germline ends. CDR3: CASSELQVPNYGYTF. CDR3 nucleotides: TGTGCCAGCAGTGAATTACAGGTGCCCAACTATGGCTACACCTTC.

The chain has TRBV6-5 and TRBJ2-5; D is possibly TRBD1 (6 bases). CDR3 size: 16 residues. The V end lost 2 bases, the J end lost 4 bases, and 17 bases lay between the germline ends. Germline-derived CDR1 and CDR2 are MNHEY and SVGAGI. The CDR3, as DNA: TGTGCCAGCAGTTACGGCTTGGGGCAGGGGATAGAGACCCAGTACTTC. Protein sequence: CASSYGLGQGIETQYF.

The chain carries TRBV2 and TRBJ1-6; D is perhaps TRBD1 (5 bases). V dropped 6 bases and J dropped 10 bases, with 22 bases sitting between them. Germline V lookup: CDR1 SNHLY, CDR2 FYNNEI. The CDR3 sequence is 16 residues long. The CDR3 reads CASRGQGRAPGSPLHF. CDR3 nucleotides: TGTGCCAGCAGAGGACAAGGGAGGGCTCCTGGGTCACCCCTCCACTTT.

Details on this clone: Other DNA sequences in this sample translate to the same CDR3. CDR3 nucleotides: TGTGCCAGCAGCTTGGGACAGGGTGCTTCACCCCTCCACTTT. This gives the protein CASSLGQGASPLHF. J is TRBJ1-6 and V is TRBV11-2; 9 nucleotides line up with TRBD1. The CDR3 runs to 14 residues. Germline CDR1 SGHAT, CDR2 FQNNGV. J lost 9 bases, V lost 3 bases, and 3 bases had no gene match.

The rearrangement uses TRBV6-4 and TRBJ2-5; D may be TRBD2 (5 bases). This CDR3 spans 13 amino acids. Deletions cut 6 bases from V and 7 bases from J, with 15 bases between. Looked up from germline, CDR1 is MRHNA and CDR2 is SNTAGT. CDR3 nucleotides: TGTGCCAGCAGCGAGGGTAGCTTCTCGACCCAGTACTTC. Translation gives CASSEGSFSTQYF.

This clone showed up just once. V usage is TRBV11-2 and J usage is TRBJ2-5; TRBD2 aligns across 7 bases. This CDR3 is 15 amino acids long. Per germline, CDR1 SGHAT and CDR2 FQNNGV. With 2 bases clipped from V and 4 bases from J, the junction kept 7 bases outside the gene matches. This chain's CDR3 is CASSLIPLAAETQYF. The CDR3 region has the DNA TGTGCCAGCAGCTTAATCCCGCTAGCGGCAGAGACCCAGTACTTC.